This TCR beta chain was identified in a study of T-cell memory formation after mild COVID-19 (dated by TCRdb to the early 2020s). Regarding the research as a whole: TCR sequence clusters from the two donors were found to be largely donor specific. Two young, previously healthy adult volunteers made up the cohort, one male and one female. In a couple of donors, T-cell clones that expanded and contracted after mild COVID-19 were tracked by sequencing TCRalpha and TCRbeta repertoires over time. Study-wide findings and limitations: SARS-CoV-2 specificity was not confirmed for the second-wave clones peaking on day 37. Some responding clones were found in pre-infection memory, which suggests that pre-existing cross-reactive memory T cells took part in the SARS-CoV-2 response. Contracting CD4+ clones appeared mostly in the CM and EM memory subsets, whereas CD8+ clones were enriched in EMRA. Only a couple of mild cases were covered by the study, and larger cohorts that include severe cases with pre-infection samples were considered necessary. Clones that contracted from day 15 to 85 showed balanced CD4/CD8 phenotypes, whereas a second wave of clones that expanded from day 15 to 37 leaned towards CD4+.

Ficoll-Paque density gradient centrifugation was used to isolate PBMCs. TCRdb lists the instrument as Illumina NovaSeq 6000. TCRalpha and TCRbeta cDNA libraries were constructed by 5'RACE with constant-segment primers, with sample barcodes and unique molecular identifiers being introduced. RNA was extracted from every sample with Trizol reagent. Libraries were amplified in two PCR steps, with a second sample barcode and Illumina TruSeq adapters added in the second step. Sequencing of the libraries was done on an Illumina NovaSeq, producing 2 x 150 bp paired-end reads. Per the original workflow: The reads were demultiplexed and collapsed into UMI-guided consensus sequences using migec v1.2.7. Using mixcr v2.1.11, UMI consensuses were aligned to TRA and TRB V and J templates and then assembled into clonotypes. Clonotypes were classified as expanded or contracted when called significant by both edgeR and NoisET, with noise models trained on biological replicates. edgeR calls used a false discovery rate-adjusted p below 0.01 and a log2 fold-change threshold of 1. PCA with hierarchical clustering of max-normalized trajectories of the 1000 most abundant clonotypes was used as exploratory dynamics analysis. Separately sequenced CD4+ and CD8+ repertoires were used to assign a CD4 or CD8 phenotype to each responding clone. Through fastp at Q25 and MiXCR, TCRdb rebuilt clones from the public reads, retaining in-frame beta chains. Each entry merges the rows of one CDR3 protein and shows their most common DNA and genes. The V and J calls were determined by TCRdb, not by the authors. Within this sample are about 390,000 distinct CDR3 sequences, with 15% to 20% of them counted one time only. The top ten constitute about a fifth of the sample.

Turning to this clonotype: Its cognate antigen has yet to be identified. Base qualities are not recorded, but no much larger clone differs from it by a single base.

The CDR3 starts with the cysteine, ends with the phenylalanine, and has 15 residues. The sequence is cut down to CDR3 DNA, 45 bases in frame from base 1. V is pruned by 3 bases and J by 8 bases, leaving 6 bases of the junction without a gene match. The germline V gene (reference sequence) supplies CDR1 SEHNR and CDR2 FQNEAQ. This clonotype was obtained from a man in his late teens or twenties who had mild COVID-19 (a few samples of this study predate the infection). The sample titles of this study are shuffled in the database, so cell type and time point are left out; the donor was told from shared clones. The sequence joins TRBV7-9 to TRBJ2-1; TRBD2 agrees with 11 junctional bases. Specimen: PBMCs or a T cell subset sorted from them (not recorded which). DNA sequence: TGTGCCAGCAGCTTTATAGCGGGGGGGCCCGATGAGCAGTTCTTC. Its amino acids are CASSFIAGGPDEQFF.